The 19 T cell receptor beta chains below were found in one sample sequenced in a study of T-cell reconstitution after alpha-beta-depleted transplantation in children. It was with unique molecular identifiers that the TCRbeta library was prepared. TCRdb processed the PCR reads anew with MiXCR; each CDR3 protein has one entry. The sample gives about 540,000 distinct CDR3 sequences, 15% to 20% of which show up once; 3.3% is in the top ten. The material sequenced was PBMCs from the stem cell graft donor, taken from the stem cell graft. Receptors originate from a human donor who donated a stem cell graft to a child with acute lymphoblastic leukemia.

This chain joins TRBV20-1 and TRBJ1-1; D gene ambiguous. The CDR3 extends over 12 amino acids. V was cut by 3 bases and J by 8 bases, with 13 bases left in between. CDR1 and CDR2 from the germline V gene are DFQATT and SNEGSKA (reference sequence). As DNA, the CDR3 is TGCAGTGCTAGCCTGACCTTGGTCGAAGCTTTCTTT. As protein: CSASLTLVEAFF.

The gene calls are TRBV12-3 or TRBV12-4 and TRBJ1-2; D may be TRBD1 (5 bases). V was trimmed by 5 bases and J by 4 bases, leaving 14 bases between them. CDR3 length: 14 amino acids. This CDR3 reads CASSPGTGPYGYTF. DNA for the CDR3: TGTGCCAGCAGTCCCGGGACGGGCCCCTATGGCTACACCTTC.

The rearrangement links TRBV6-5 to TRBJ2-1; maybe TRBD1 (6 bases). Trimming took off 6 bases at V and 0 bases at J, with 15 bases between the two ends. Germline values: CDR1 MNHEY, CDR2 SVGAGI. The length of the CDR3 is 16 residues. Here the CDR3 DNA reads TGTGCCAGCAGGTGGGACATCCAAAGCTCCTACAATGAGCAGTTCTTC. It is translated as CASRWDIQSSYNEQFF.

This clonotype was seen once. The chain recombines TRBV20-1 with TRBJ1-5; 8 positions match TRBD1. Per the germline V gene, CDR1 is DFQATT and CDR2 is SNEGSKA (reference sequence). J lost 8 bases, V lost 4 bases, and 10 bases had no gene match. The CDR3 has 14 amino acids. Here the CDR3 reads CSANPGQGFEPQHF. The CDR3 DNA is TGCAGTGCTAATCCCGGACAGGGATTTGAGCCCCAGCATTTT.

This clonotype occurred a few times. V and J are TRBV12-3 or TRBV12-4 and TRBJ2-1; TRBD2 matches at 12 bases. The length of the CDR3 is 17 residues. The V segment lost 4 bases and the J segment 8 bases; nucleotides outside the gene matches: 12. The CDR3 reads CASSSTSGSVPFDEQFF. The CDR3 DNA reads as TGTGCCAGCAGTTCGACTAGCGGGAGTGTGCCATTCGATGAGCAGTTCTTC.

This clonotype was observed a few times. The rearrangement uses TRBV18 and TRBJ1-5; 9 bases fit TRBD1. In germline, CDR1 is KGHSH, CDR2 LQKENI. J lost 6 bases, V lost 4 bases, and 4 bases had no gene match. This CDR3 has 14 amino acids. The CDR3 spells CASSQDRGGQPQHF. The CDR3 bases are TGTGCCAGCTCACAGGACAGGGGCGGTCAGCCCCAGCATTTT.

This clonotype was seen a few times. The chain has TRBV29-1 and TRBJ2-1; D uncertain. Trimming took 4 bases from V and 6 from J, leaving 10 bases between them. Germline assignment: CDR1 SQVTM and CDR2 ANQGSEA. The CDR3 loop spans 12 amino acids. Written as DNA, the CDR3 is TGCAGCGTTGTTGGGGTCTTCAATGAGCAGTTCTTC. Its translation is CSVVGVFNEQFF.

The chain is built from TRBV18 and TRBJ2-6; 11 bases are a match to TRBD1. Germline lookup yields CDR1 KGHSH and CDR2 LQKENI. The CDR3 length is 18 residues. Germline trimming cut 6 bases from V and 4 bases from J; bases unmatched to any gene: 11. The CDR3 DNA follows: TGTGCCAGCTCTCGCAGGACAGGGGGCGCTGAAGGGGCCAACGTCCTGACTTTC. Its protein product is CASSRRTGGAEGANVLTF.

The chain has TRBV20-1 and TRBJ2-7; TRBD2 might be the D (6 bases). V was clipped by 6 bases and J by 3 bases, with 18 bases between them. The CDR3 consists of 14 residues. CDR1 is DFQATT, CDR2 SNEGSKA, per germline (reference sequence). CDR3 loop: CSASLNIAVYEQYF. In DNA, the CDR3 is TGCAGTGCGTCGTTGAATATAGCGGTCTACGAGCAGTACTTC.

This chain links TRBV4-1 with TRBJ1-2; no definite D call. The V end lost 6 bases, the J end lost 8 bases, and 19 bases lay between the germline ends. Germline V lookup: CDR1 MGHRA, CDR2 YSYEKL. CDR3 size: 14 residues. The CDR3 reads CASRSDGVAWGYTF. Written as DNA, the CDR3 is TGCGCCAGCAGGTCGGACGGGGTGGCTTGGGGCTACACCTTC.

The sample holds a few counts of this clonotype. The chain has TRBV6-5 and TRBJ1-4, with D unresolved. CDR1 is MNHEY, CDR2 SVGAGI, per germline. The germline V and J ends were trimmed by 0 bases and 4 bases, with 9 bases remaining between them. The CDR3 runs 15 residues. The CDR3 sequence is CASSYSLGLNEKLFF. The CDR3 nucleotides are TGTGCCAGCAGTTACTCGCTAGGGCTTAATGAAAAACTGTTTTTT.

This clonotype was picked up many times. The gene calls are TRBV6-5 and TRBJ2-3; D possibly corresponds to TRBD2 (6 bases). The length of the CDR3 is 15 residues. V lost 3 bases to trimming and J lost 0 bases, with 10 bases between them. The germline V gene has CDR1 MNHEY and CDR2 SVGAGI. CDR3 sequence reads: CASSYRSGSTDTQYF. CDR3 in DNA: TGTGCCAGCAGTTATAGGAGCGGGAGCACAGATACGCAGTATTTT.

A few counts support this clonotype. V and J are TRBV5-1 and TRBJ2-4; D is possibly TRBD1 (6 bases). CDR1 and CDR2 (germline): SGHRS, YFSETQ. V shed 4 bases and J shed 4 bases, with 15 bases lying between them. This CDR3 comprises 15 residues. The CDR3 DNA is TGCGCCAGCAGCGCCCACGACAGGCTGAAAAACATTCAGTACTTC. It specifies CASSAHDRLKNIQYF.

The rearrangement uses TRBV12-3 or TRBV12-4 and TRBJ1-2; D is possibly TRBD1 (6 bases). The CDR3 contains 15 residues. With 4 bases removed from V and 3 bases from J, the gap between germline ends came to 15 bases. CDR3 region: CASSSVTGWYYGYTF. In DNA, the CDR3 is TGTGCCAGCAGTTCCGTTACAGGGTGGTACTATGGCTACACCTTC.

This clonotype was seen once. The rearrangement uses TRBV24-1 and TRBJ2-3, with D perhaps TRBD2 (5 bases). The length of the CDR3 is 13 residues. The germline V gene has CDR1 KGHDR and CDR2 SFDVKD. V was pared by 6 bases and J by 4 bases, with 10 bases between. The CDR3 protein is CATSNSAADTQYF. The CDR3 DNA follows: TGTGCCACCAGTAATTCAGCGGCAGATACGCAGTATTTT.

In this sample, this clonotype turned up a few times. The V and J genes are TRBV5-1 and TRBJ2-7; D is possibly TRBD1 (7 bases). The germline V and J ends were trimmed by 2 bases and 6 bases, with 15 bases remaining between them. The CDR3 length is 14 residues. Germline V lookup: CDR1 SGHRS, CDR2 YFSETQ. The CDR3 spells CASSFSGGKIEQYF. DNA for the CDR3: TGCGCCAGCAGCTTTTCAGGGGGGAAGATCGAGCAGTACTTC.

The CDR3 region is CASRGGDRSGETQYF. DNA of the CDR3: TGTGCCAGCAGAGGGGGGGACAGGTCTGGGGAGACCCAGTACTTC. The chain has TRBV28 and TRBJ2-5; perhaps TRBD1 as D (8 bases). This CDR3 contains 15 residues. V shed 6 bases and J shed 5 bases, with 19 bases lying between them. The germline CDR1 and CDR2 sequences are MDHEN and SYDVKM.

This clonotype was seen a few times. This chain connects TRBV6-5 to TRBJ2-7, with TRBD2 matching over 10 bases. The ends lost 0 bases at V and 1 base at J; junction bases unmatched: 6. CDR1 is MNHEY and CDR2 is SVGAGI in the germline V gene. The CDR3 loop spans 17 amino acids. The chain's CDR3 is CASSYSDRTSGSYEQYF. CDR3 nucleotides: TGTGCCAGCAGTTACTCGGACAGGACTAGCGGTTCCTACGAGCAGTACTTC.

This clonotype was seen more than once but under ten times. V gene TRBV19 combines with J gene TRBJ1-1; TRBD1 is a possible D gene (5 bases). V lost 5 bases to trimming and J lost 4 bases, with 11 bases between them. Germline V lookup: CDR1 LNHDA, CDR2 SQIVND (reference sequence). This CDR3 is built from 13 residues. CDR3 nucleotide sequence: TGTGCCAGTAGTTGGGCAGGGACCACTGAAGCTTTCTTT. Translated: CASSWAGTTEAFF.